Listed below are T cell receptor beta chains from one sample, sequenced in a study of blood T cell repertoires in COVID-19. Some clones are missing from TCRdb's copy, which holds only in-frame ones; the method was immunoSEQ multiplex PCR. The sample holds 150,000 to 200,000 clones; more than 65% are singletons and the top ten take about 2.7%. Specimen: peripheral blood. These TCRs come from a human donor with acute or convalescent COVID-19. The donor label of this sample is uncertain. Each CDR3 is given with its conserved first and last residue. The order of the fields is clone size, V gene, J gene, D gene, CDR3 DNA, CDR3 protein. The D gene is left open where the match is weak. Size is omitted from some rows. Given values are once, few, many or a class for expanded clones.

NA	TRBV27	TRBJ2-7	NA	TGTGCCAGCAGTCCCCTGGATAGCGAGGACCACGAGCAGTACTTC	CASSPLDSEDHEQYF
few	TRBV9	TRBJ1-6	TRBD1	TGTGCCAGCAGCGTCGCAGGACAGGGCGATTCACCCCTCCACTTT	CASSVAGQGDSPLHF
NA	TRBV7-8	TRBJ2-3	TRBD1	TGTGCCAGCAGCTTGGGACAGGGCCTCACAGATACGCAGTATTTT	CASSLGQGLTDTQYF
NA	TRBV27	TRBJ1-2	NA	TGTGCCAGCAGTTTAGGGGCAGGGGCCAACTATGGCTACACCTTC	CASSLGAGANYGYTF
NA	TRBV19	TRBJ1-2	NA	TGTGCCAGTACCTTCTCTACAGCAAACTATGGCTACACCTTC	CASTFSTANYGYTF
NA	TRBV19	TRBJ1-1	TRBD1	TGTGCCAGTAGGGACCAACAGGGGGCTAGGACTGAAGCTTTCTTT	CASRDQQGARTEAFF
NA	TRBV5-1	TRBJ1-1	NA	TGCGCCAGCAGGCGCTCGACAGACATGAACACTGAAGCTTTCTTT	CASRRSTDMNTEAFF
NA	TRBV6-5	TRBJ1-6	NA	TGTGCCAGCAGTTCCCCGACAGGAAACTTTAATTCACCCCTCCACTTT	CASSSPTGNFNSPLHF
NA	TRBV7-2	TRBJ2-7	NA	TGTGCCAGCAGCTTAGCCGGGACAAGTGAATACGAGCAGTACTTC	CASSLAGTSEYEQYF
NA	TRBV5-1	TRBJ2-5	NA	TGCGCCAGCAGCTCCACCCCCCAGGGTGTAAAGACCCAGTACTTC	CASSSTPQGVKTQYF
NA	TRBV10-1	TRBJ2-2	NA	TGCGCCAGCAGTGAGAACACAGGGTCTGCCACCGGGGAGCTGTTTTTT	CASSENTGSATGELFF
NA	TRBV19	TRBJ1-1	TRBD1	TGTGCCAGTAGCCCCGAGGGACGGGGACAGCCGAACACTGAAGCTTTCTTT	CASSPEGRGQPNTEAFF
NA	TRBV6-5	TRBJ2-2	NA	TGTGCCAGCAGTTATTTCGGTCCCGGGGAGCTGTTTTTT	CASSYFGPGELFF
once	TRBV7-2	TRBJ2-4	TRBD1	TGTGCCAGCAGTCCAGGGGGCTTTGAAAACATTCAGTACTTC	CASSPGGFENIQYF
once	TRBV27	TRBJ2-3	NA	TGTGCCAGCAAACTCGACAGTACAGATACGCAGTATTTT	CASKLDSTDTQYF
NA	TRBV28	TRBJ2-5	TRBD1	TGTGCCAGCAGTTTAACGGGCACCAGGGGGAGAGAGACCCAGTACTTC	CASSLTGTRGRETQYF
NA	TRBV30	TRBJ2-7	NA	TGTGCCTGGAGTGTGCTCGGGGGAAAGTACGAGCAGTACTTC	CAWSVLGGKYEQYF
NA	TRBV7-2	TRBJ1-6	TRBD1	TGTGCCAGCAGCTCCGAGTGGACAGGGAAAAGTTCACCCCTCCACTTT	CASSSEWTGKSSPLHF
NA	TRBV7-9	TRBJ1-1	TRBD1	TGTGCCAGCAGCTCCAGGACAGGGCGCCTTGAAGCTTTCTTT	CASSSRTGRLEAFF
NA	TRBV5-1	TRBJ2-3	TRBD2	TGCGCCAGCAGCTTGGGGTTGGCGGGGGGCTCGAGCACAGATACGCAGTATTTT	CASSLGLAGGSSTDTQYF
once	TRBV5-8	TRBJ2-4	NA	TGTGCCAGCAGCTTGGACCCCTACCTCAACATTCAGTACTTC	CASSLDPYLNIQYF
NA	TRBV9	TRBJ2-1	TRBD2	TGTGCCAGCAGCCTCCAGCGGGAGGGCCCCTACAATGAGCAGTTCTTC	CASSLQREGPYNEQFF
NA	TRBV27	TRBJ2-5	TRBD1	TGTGCCAGCAGGCTGCAGGGGGCAGGAGGGACCCAGTACTTC	CASRLQGAGGTQYF
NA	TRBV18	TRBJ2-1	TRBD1	TGTGCCAGCTCGTCAGGACAGGGAACCTACAATGAGCAGTTCTTC	CASSSGQGTYNEQFF
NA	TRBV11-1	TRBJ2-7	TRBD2	TGTGCCAGCAGCTTGGGCCTTAGCGGGACCTACGAGCAGTACTTC	CASSLGLSGTYEQYF
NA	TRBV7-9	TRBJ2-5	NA	TGTGCCAGCAGCTCCCCCGGGGGTGGGGAGACCCAGTACTTC	CASSSPGGGETQYF
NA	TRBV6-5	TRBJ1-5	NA	TGTGCCAGCAGCACCCAAGGGGCTAGCAATCAGCCCCAGCATTTT	CASSTQGASNQPQHF
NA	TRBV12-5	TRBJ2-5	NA	TGTGCTAGTGGTTCGAAAGGACAGATTCAAGAGACCCAGTACTTC	CASGSKGQIQETQYF
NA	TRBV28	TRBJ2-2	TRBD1	TGTGCCAGCAGTTTTACCGGGACAGGGGGCGCGTTTACCGGGGAGCTGTTTTTT	CASSFTGTGGAFTGELFF
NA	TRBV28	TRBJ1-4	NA	TGTGCCAGCAGTCGCCGGGGTGGTGATGAAAAACTGTTTTTT	CASSRRGGDEKLFF
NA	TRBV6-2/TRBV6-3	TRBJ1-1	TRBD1	TGTGCCAGCAGTTACTCTCCACAGGGGGCGCGGGTCGTCCCGAACACTGAAGCTTTCTTT	CASSYSPQGARVVPNTEAFF
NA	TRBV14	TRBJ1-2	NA	TGTGCCAGCAGCCACGGGGGAACTACCTATGGCTACACCTTC	CASSHGGTTYGYTF
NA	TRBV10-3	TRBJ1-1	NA	TGTGCCATCAGTTCGGGGGATGAAGCTTTCTTT	CAISSGDEAFF
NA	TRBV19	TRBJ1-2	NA	TGTGCCAGTAGTACCCCAAATTCCTATGGCTACACCTTC	CASSTPNSYGYTF
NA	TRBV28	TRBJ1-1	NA	TGTGCCAGCAGTCGTCAACAGGGGAACACTGAAGCTTTCTTT	CASSRQQGNTEAFF
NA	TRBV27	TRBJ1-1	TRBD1	TGTGCCAGCAGTTACCGGGACAGTCGTACTGAAGCTTTCTTT	CASSYRDSRTEAFF
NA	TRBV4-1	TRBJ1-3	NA	TGCGCCAGCAGCCAAGATGGCTTATTTGGAAACACCATATATTTT	CASSQDGLFGNTIYF
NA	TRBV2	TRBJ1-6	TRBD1	TGTGCCAGCCTGACAGGGGAGGGTTCACCCCTCCACTTT	CASLTGEGSPLHF
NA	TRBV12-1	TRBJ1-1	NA	TGTGCCAGCCTAAAGAACACTGAAGCTTTCTTT	CASLKNTEAFF
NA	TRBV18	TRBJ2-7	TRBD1	TGTGCCAGCTCCACAGGGGGCAGTAGCTACGAGCAGTACTTC	CASSTGGSSYEQYF
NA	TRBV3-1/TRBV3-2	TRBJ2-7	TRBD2	TGTGCCAGCAGCCTCCGACGGGTAGCGGGGGACTACGAGCAGTACTTC	CASSLRRVAGDYEQYF
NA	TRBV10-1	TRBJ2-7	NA	TGCGCCAGCAGTGCGCAGGGTTCCCACGAGCAGTACTTC	CASSAQGSHEQYF
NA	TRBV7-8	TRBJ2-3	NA	TGTGCCAGCAGGCTTGGGGGGATGGCAGATACGCAGTATTTT	CASRLGGMADTQYF
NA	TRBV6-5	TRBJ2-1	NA	TGTGCCAGCAGTCGCGGGGATGAGCAGTTCTTC	CASSRGDEQFF
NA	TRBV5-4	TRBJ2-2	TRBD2	TGTGCCAGCAGCTCAAAGACTAGCGGGAATACCGGGGAGCTGTTTTTT	CASSSKTSGNTGELFF
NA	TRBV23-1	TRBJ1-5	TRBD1	TGCGCCAGCAGTCAATCTTATACGGAGGACAGGGGCCATTCGGGTGATCAGCCCCAGCATTTT	CASSQSYTEDRGHSGDQPQHF